These T cell receptor beta chains were read from a single sample in a study of blood T cell repertoires in COVID-19. Sequencing used immunoSEQ multiplex PCR; TCRdb keeps in-frame clones, though not all of them. The profile shows a few hundred thousand clones, 80% to 90% of them singletons. The sample was PBMCs or T cells enriched from blood (not recorded which). These TCRs come from a man aged 25-45 years who had recovered from COVID-19. Each CDR3 is given with its conserved first and last residue. Each record gives: CDR3 protein, CDR3 DNA, J gene, V gene, D gene, clone size. A D gene is named only where the DNA matches it firmly. Rows give clone size only sometimes, using once, few, many, or a class for an expanded clone.

cdr3_aa: CASSDLAGLSGEQYF
cdr3_nt: TGCGCCAGCAGTGACCTTGCGGGTTTATCTGGAGAGCAGTACTTC
j_call: TRBJ2-7
v_call: TRBV10-1
d_call: NA
clone_size: few

cdr3_aa: CASSINSPVTEAFF
cdr3_nt: TGTGCCAGTAGTATAAATAGTCCGGTGACTGAAGCTTTCTTT
j_call: TRBJ1-1
v_call: TRBV19
d_call: NA
clone_size: NA

cdr3_aa: CVRSLRTGEGNQPQHF
cdr3_nt: TGTGTCAGAAGCTTGAGGACAGGGGAGGGCAATCAGCCCCAGCATTTT
j_call: TRBJ1-5
v_call: TRBV5-3
d_call: TRBD1
clone_size: NA

cdr3_aa: CASIPSGIETQYF
cdr3_nt: TGTGCCAGCATCCCCAGCGGTATTGAGACCCAGTACTTC
j_call: TRBJ2-5
v_call: TRBV28
d_call: NA
clone_size: NA

cdr3_aa: CATSSQTGMNTEAFF
cdr3_nt: TGTGCCACCAGCAGTCAGACAGGTATGAACACTGAAGCTTTCTTT
j_call: TRBJ1-1
v_call: TRBV15
d_call: NA
clone_size: NA

cdr3_aa: CASSLMTGEQPQHF
cdr3_nt: TGTGCCAGCAGTTTAATGACAGGGGAACAGCCCCAGCATTTT
j_call: TRBJ1-5
v_call: TRBV28
d_call: TRBD1
clone_size: NA

cdr3_aa: CASSLLRGAGEKLFF
cdr3_nt: TGTGCCAGCAGCTTGCTACGGGGGGCGGGTGAAAAACTGTTTTTT
j_call: TRBJ1-4
v_call: TRBV5-6
d_call: NA
clone_size: NA

cdr3_aa: CASSQTGATEAFF
cdr3_nt: TGCGCCAGCAGCCAAACAGGGGCCACTGAAGCTTTCTTT
j_call: TRBJ1-1
v_call: TRBV4-1
d_call: TRBD1
clone_size: NA

cdr3_aa: CASSLSGSAWRNQPQHF
cdr3_nt: TGTGCCAGCAGCTTATCAGGGTCGGCTTGGCGCAATCAGCCCCAGCATTTT
j_call: TRBJ1-5
v_call: TRBV7-2
d_call: NA
clone_size: NA

cdr3_aa: CASSPGADTQYF
cdr3_nt: TGTGCCAGCAGCCCCGGGGCAGATACGCAGTATTTT
j_call: TRBJ2-3
v_call: TRBV6-5
d_call: NA
clone_size: NA

cdr3_aa: CATSRDSPVPKLFF
cdr3_nt: TGTGCCACCAGCAGAGATTCCCCGGTGCCGAAACTGTTTTTT
j_call: TRBJ1-4
v_call: TRBV15
d_call: NA
clone_size: NA

cdr3_aa: CASSVVQGRTEAFF
cdr3_nt: TGCGCCAGCAGTGTCGTACAGGGAAGGACTGAAGCTTTCTTT
j_call: TRBJ1-1
v_call: TRBV10-2
d_call: NA
clone_size: NA

cdr3_aa: CASSQDRGQQAYEQYF
cdr3_nt: TGTGCCAGCAGTCAAGACAGGGGGCAGCAGGCCTACGAGCAGTACTTC
j_call: TRBJ2-7
v_call: TRBV27
d_call: TRBD1
clone_size: NA

cdr3_aa: CASSRPSDRWQFF
cdr3_nt: TGTGCCAGCAGCCGCCCATCGGACAGGTGGCAGTTCTTC
j_call: TRBJ2-1
v_call: TRBV9
d_call: TRBD1
clone_size: NA

cdr3_aa: CAISESTGPPYNEQFF
cdr3_nt: TGTGCCATCAGTGAGTCGACAGGGCCCCCCTACAATGAGCAGTTCTTC
j_call: TRBJ2-1
v_call: TRBV10-3
d_call: TRBD1
clone_size: few

cdr3_aa: CASRPQTGAATEAFF
cdr3_nt: TGTGCCAGCAGACCCCAAACAGGGGCGGCCACTGAAGCTTTCTTT
j_call: TRBJ1-1
v_call: TRBV6-5
d_call: TRBD1
clone_size: NA

cdr3_aa: CASSQDPPGGAQEAQYF
cdr3_nt: TGCGCCAGCAGCCAAGATCCCCCGGGGGGGGCACAAGAGGCCCAGTACTTC
j_call: TRBJ2-5
v_call: TRBV4-1
d_call: TRBD2
clone_size: NA

cdr3_aa: CASSRDTYTEAFF
cdr3_nt: TGTGCCAGCAGCCGGGACACTTACACTGAAGCTTTCTTT
j_call: TRBJ1-1
v_call: TRBV6-5
d_call: NA
clone_size: NA